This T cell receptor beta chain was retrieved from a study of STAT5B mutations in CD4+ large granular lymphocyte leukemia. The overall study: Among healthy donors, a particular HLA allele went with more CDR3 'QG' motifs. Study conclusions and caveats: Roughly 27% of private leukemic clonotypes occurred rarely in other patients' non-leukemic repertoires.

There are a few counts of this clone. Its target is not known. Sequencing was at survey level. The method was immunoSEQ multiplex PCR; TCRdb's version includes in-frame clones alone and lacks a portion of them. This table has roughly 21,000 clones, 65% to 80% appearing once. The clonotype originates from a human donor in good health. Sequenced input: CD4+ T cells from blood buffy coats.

The CDR3 spells CASSPWSSYEQYF. CDR3 DNA sequence: TGTGCCAGCAGCCCCTGGAGCTCCTACGAGCAGTACTTC. The chain links TRBV5-5 to TRBJ2-7; no clear D. CDR3 length: 13 amino acids. CDR1 and CDR2 from the germline V gene are SGHKS and YYEKEE (reference sequence). V shed 4 bases and J shed 0 bases, with 8 bases lying between them.